This TCR beta chain was found in a study of cytomegalovirus exposure and HLA in healthy donors. Overall study findings and caveats: The authors excluded some V segments, including TRBV6-2 and TRBV6-3, as indistinguishable.

As to this clone: Its antigen is still unknown.

CDR1 and CDR2 from the germline V gene are GTSNPN and SVGIG (reference sequence). J gave up 10 bases and V 3 bases, and 12 bases lay outside the gene matches. The CDR3 extends over 14 amino acids. The PCR had 60 Vbeta and 13 Jbeta primers. The assay was immunoSEQ multiplex PCR, and TCRdb's table has in-frame clones only and misses some. The profile covers just over 150,000 clones, with around 76% appearing a single time and 2% to 2.5% taken by the ten largest. This TCR was sampled from a female donor in good health and CMV-seronegative. V and J are TRBV30 and TRBJ2-1; 7 positions agree with TRBD2. Material: PBMCs. The CDR3 nucleotides read TGTGCCTGGAGGGGGGGGATCGTCCTAAGAGAGCAGTTCTTC. It yields the protein CAWRGGIVLREQFF.